The 31 T cell receptor beta chains below all came from one sample that was sequenced in a study of CXCR3-negative and CXCR3-positive naive CD8 T cells. It was by 5' RACE with UMI labels that the TRB cDNA libraries were prepared. TCRdb reprocessed the 5' RACE reads, with one entry per CDR3 protein and no DNA. This listing includes about 41,000 distinct CDR3 sequences. Sequencing was performed on naive CXCR3- CD8+ T cells from blood. This sample's subset: CD45RO-CCR7+CD27+CD95- naive CD8+ T cells lacking CXCR3 (TNR3-). These receptors all stem from a human donor in good health. Some clones in this sample may be carry-over from other donors' samples.

The chain links TRBV27 to TRBJ2-1. Germline CDR1 and CDR2: MNHEY and SMNVEV (reference sequence). The CDR3 runs 13 residues. CDR3 in amino acids: CASSLYLLKEQFF.

This chain links TRBV20-1 with TRBJ1-2. Looked up from germline, CDR1 is DFQATT and CDR2 is SNEGSKA (reference sequence). The CDR3 is made up of 14 amino acids. CDR3 sequence reads: CSARRDATGYGYTF.

The chain uses TRBV14 and TRBJ2-5; TCRdb's D call, TRBD1, is unchecked because there is no DNA. The germline V gene has CDR1 SGHDN and CDR2 FVKESK. The CDR3 runs 15 residues. CDR3 loop: CASSPRMSLQETQYF.

J is TRBJ2-2 and V is TRBV6-5. Germline CDR1 and CDR2: MNHEY and SVGAGI. The CDR3 length is 13 residues. The CDR3 loop is CASSYQRFGELFF.

The V and J genes are TRBV2 and TRBJ2-7; TCRdb selects TRBD1, and the lack of DNA leaves this call unchecked. The germline CDR1 and CDR2 sequences are SNHLY and FYNNEI. This CDR3 is 15 amino acids long. This chain's CDR3 is CASSPGTGHPYEQYF.

The chain is built from TRBV29-1 and TRBJ1-2. Germline V gene lookup returns CDR1 SQVTM and CDR2 ANQGSEA. The CDR3 contains 13 residues. This CDR3 reads CSVTSEGLDGYTF.

This chain uses TRBV29-1 with TRBJ2-1; no DNA is available, so the TRBD2 call from TCRdb remains unchecked. Germline V gene data show CDR1 as SQVTM and CDR2 as ANQGSEA. CDR3 size: 14 residues. CDR3 in amino acids: CSATGTSPPNEQFF.

The chain uses TRBV6-5 and TRBJ2-2; TCRdb calls TRBD1, which cannot be checked without DNA. The length of the CDR3 is 15 residues. The germline V gene has CDR1 MNHEY and CDR2 SVGAGI. The CDR3 sequence: CASSFTTGDTGELFF.

This chain uses TRBV7-9 with TRBJ2-1; TCRdb gives TRBD2 as the D gene, but with no DNA this cannot be confirmed. The CDR3 loop spans 15 amino acids. Germline lookup yields CDR1 SEHNR and CDR2 FQNEAQ (reference sequence). The CDR3 protein is CASSAPVEDYNEQFF.

This rearrangement joins TRBV29-1 to TRBJ1-4. Per the germline V gene, CDR1 is SQVTM and CDR2 is ANQGSEA. The CDR3 length is 14 residues. The CDR3 loop is CSVAEWGENEKLFF.

Here the CDR3 reads CSVVGAAGAYEQYF. This chain connects TRBV29-1 to TRBJ2-7; TCRdb returns TRBD1, unconfirmable since there is no DNA. Germline V lookup: CDR1 SQVTM, CDR2 ANQGSEA. The CDR3 is 14 residues long.

This chain joins TRBV29-1 and TRBJ2-7. CDR3 length: 13 amino acids. CDR1 is SQVTM, CDR2 ANQGSEA, per germline. This CDR3 reads CSVELGVPYEQYF.

The J gene is TRBJ2-5, the V gene TRBV6-5; no DNA is available, so the TRBD1 call from TCRdb remains unchecked. Germline assignment: CDR1 MNHEY and CDR2 SVGAGI. CDR3 size: 13 residues. This CDR3 reads CASSPLSRETQYF.

This clonotype is called medium-sized based on its frequency. This sequence joins TRBV7-6 and TRBJ1-1; TCRdb's D call of TRBD1 is untestable without DNA. This CDR3 has 15 amino acids. Germline loops: CDR1 SGHVS, CDR2 FNYEAQ. CDR3 residues: CASSTGQGFNTEAFF. The full variable domain, completed using reference TRBV7-6 and TRBJ1-1, is GAGVSQSPRYKVTKRGQDVALRCDPISGHVSLYWYRQALGQGPEFLTYFNYEAQQDKSGLPNDRFSAERPEGSISTLTIQRTEQRDSAMYRCASSTGQGFNTEAFFGQGTRLTVV.

V and J are TRBV28 and TRBJ2-7; absent DNA, TCRdb's TRBD1 call cannot be checked. Per the germline V gene, CDR1 is MDHEN and CDR2 is SYDVKM. The CDR3 totals 15 residues. The CDR3 sequence is CASSPGPLGHYEQYF. Full variable domain (missing parts from reference TRBV28 and TRBJ2-7): DVKVTQSSRYLVKRTGEKVFLECVQDMDHENMFWYRQDPGLGLRLIYFSYDVKMKEKGDIPEGYSVSREKKERFSLILESASTNQTSMYLCASSPGPLGHYEQYFGPGTRLTVT.

The chain recombines TRBV21-1 with TRBJ1-6; TCRdb proposes TRBD1, but this gene call is untestable without DNA. TRBV21-1 is noted as a pseudogene. The CDR3 runs to 19 residues. This CDR3 reads CASSKNDFTPTGFNSPLHF.

The chain recombines TRBV7-9 with TRBJ1-2; TCRdb's assignment of TRBD1 cannot be checked, as there is no DNA. Germline lookup yields CDR1 SEHNR and CDR2 FQNEAQ (reference sequence). The CDR3 covers 15 residues. The CDR3 protein is CASSLSGTIRDGYTF.

V usage is TRBV29-1 and J usage is TRBJ1-2; the D gene TCRdb calls, TRBD1, cannot be checked with no DNA. The CDR3 has 15 amino acids. Germline V gene lookup returns CDR1 SQVTM and CDR2 ANQGSEA. This chain's CDR3 is CSVEGEIGGNYGYTF.

The gene calls are TRBV5-6 and TRBJ2-7; TCRdb's D gene call, TRBD1, goes unchecked for lack of DNA. CDR1 SGHDT and CDR2 YYEEEE come from the germline V gene. The CDR3 runs 16 residues. Here the CDR3 reads CASSLDGQSSAYEQYF. Variable domain in full (rest from reference TRBV5-6 and TRBJ2-7): DAGVTQSPTHLIKTRGQQVTLRCSPKSGHDTVSWYQQALGQGPQFIFQYYEEEERQRGNFPDRFSGHQFPNYSSELNVNALLLGDSALYLCASSLDGQSSAYEQYFGPGTRLTVT.

This chain joins TRBV5-1 and TRBJ2-7; as DNA is missing, the TRBD2 call by TCRdb cannot be tested. The CDR3 has 14 residues. From germline, CDR1 is SGHRS and CDR2 YFSETQ. The CDR3 loop reads CASSLALGSHEQYF.

This chain connects TRBV5-1 to TRBJ2-7; TCRdb's assignment of TRBD2 cannot be checked, as there is no DNA. The CDR3 has 17 amino acids. Germline CDR1 SGHRS, CDR2 YFSETQ. CDR3 region: CASSRGGTSGGTYEQYF.

The chain uses TRBV2 and TRBJ2-1; TCRdb reports TRBD1, a call that lacks DNA to check it against. This CDR3 has 14 amino acids. Germline V gene lookup returns CDR1 SNHLY and CDR2 FYNNEI. CDR3 sequence reads: CASWAGTGDNEQFF.

This chain uses TRBV5-5 with TRBJ2-2; TCRdb's D gene call, TRBD1, goes unchecked for lack of DNA. The V gene's germline CDR1 is SGHKS and CDR2 YYEKEE (reference sequence). This CDR3 region has 15 residues. This CDR3 is CASSYRTLNTGELFF.

This chain links TRBV29-1 with TRBJ1-3. This CDR3 has 11 residues. Germline V gene data show CDR1 as SQVTM and CDR2 as ANQGSEA. The CDR3 reads CSVEDGGTIYF.

The V gene is TRBV7-6, the J gene TRBJ2-1; TCRdb indicates TRBD1, and absent DNA this call remains unverified. CDR1 SGHVS and CDR2 FNYEAQ come from the germline V gene. The CDR3 totals 16 residues. CDR3 loop: CASSNPQGGAHNEQFF.

The J gene is TRBJ2-1, the V gene TRBV6-5; TCRdb outputs TRBD2, but without DNA this stays unchecked. Germline values: CDR1 MNHEY, CDR2 SVGAGI. The CDR3 has 14 residues. The CDR3 sequence is CASTLRYRYNEQFF.

The chain is built from TRBV20-1 and TRBJ2-7; the TCRdb call, TRBD2, lacks DNA for checking. The germline V gene has CDR1 DFQATT and CDR2 SNEGSKA (reference sequence). The CDR3 runs to 12 residues. The CDR3 is CSARLANPEQYF.

The rearrangement links TRBV7-8 to TRBJ2-7; checking the TCRdb D call of TRBD2 is not possible without DNA. This CDR3 has 14 residues. The germline gives CDR1 SGHVS, CDR2 FQNEAQ. The CDR3 spells CASREGSGGHEQYF.

V usage is TRBV29-1 and J usage is TRBJ1-6; TCRdb returns TRBD1, unconfirmable since there is no DNA. The V gene's germline CDR1 is SQVTM and CDR2 ANQGSEA. The CDR3 runs to 15 residues. CDR3 region: CPGRAGRRGNSPLHF.

This chain joins TRBV20-1 and TRBJ2-7; the TCRdb call, TRBD2, lacks DNA for checking. CDR1 is DFQATT, CDR2 SNEGSKA, per germline (reference sequence). CDR3 length: 14 residues. CDR3: CSARVGGGSYEQYF.

The chain has TRBV12-3 or TRBV12-4 and TRBJ2-1; the TCRdb D gene call, TRBD2, has no DNA to confirm it. The CDR3 covers 14 residues. CDR3 region: CASSFMLAGDEQFF.